Listed below are T cell receptor beta chains from one sample, sequenced in a study of vaccination and CD4 T cells after COVID-19. No antigen is known for these receptors. TCRdb re-called the PCR reads through MiXCR, storing one row per CDR3 protein. The repertoire holds 12,000 or so distinct CDR3 sequences, with around 20% as singletons. The sequences come from CD4+ T cells from blood, cultured in vitro, collected after SARS-CoV-2 vaccination. The receptors derive from a human donor who had recovered from COVID-19. Both conserved end residues are trimmed from each CDR3.

CDR3 protein: SAPKMTDYNEQF
J gene: TRBJ2-1
V gene: TRBV20-1

CDR3 protein: ASSPGTSRETQY
J gene: TRBJ2-5
V gene: TRBV6-1

CDR3 protein: ASSPRTSPTDTQY
J gene: TRBJ2-3
V gene: TRBV11-3

CDR3 protein: ASRQGLGYGYT
J gene: TRBJ1-2
V gene: TRBV19

CDR3 protein: SAREGSSDTQY
J gene: TRBJ2-3
V gene: TRBV20-1

CDR3 protein: ASSPGKGDPVEQY
J gene: TRBJ2-7
V gene: TRBV4-1

CDR3 protein: ASSLRGLGYNSPLH
J gene: TRBJ1-6
V gene: TRBV5-6

CDR3 protein: ASSGRLALETQY
J gene: TRBJ2-5
V gene: TRBV7-2

CDR3 protein: ASSGTRGETQY
J gene: TRBJ2-5
V gene: TRBV10-1

CDR3 protein: SARVVRGADGYT
J gene: TRBJ1-2
V gene: TRBV20-1

CDR3 protein: ASTTWGKEQYFGPGGRTEAF
J gene: TRBJ1-1
V gene: TRBV5-3

CDR3 protein: ASSAGQGGQEQF
J gene: TRBJ2-1
V gene: TRBV7-9

CDR3 protein: ASSAGTANTEAF
J gene: TRBJ1-1
V gene: TRBV5-1

CDR3 protein: ATSPRDRGGADTQY
J gene: TRBJ2-3
V gene: TRBV24-1

CDR3 protein: ASIGPHPGNQPQH
J gene: TRBJ1-5
V gene: TRBV19

CDR3 protein: ASSLPEGERQY
J gene: TRBJ2-7
V gene: TRBV12-3/TRBV12-4

CDR3 protein: ASTPGQGSVSNQPQH
J gene: TRBJ1-5
V gene: TRBV19

CDR3 protein: ASSLVTAGPKNIQY
J gene: TRBJ2-4
V gene: TRBV5-1

CDR3 protein: ASSAVKSSYNEQF
J gene: TRBJ2-1
V gene: TRBV7-2

CDR3 protein: ASSPRSSGSYNEQF
J gene: TRBJ2-1
V gene: TRBV27

CDR3 protein: SSQTGGGAEAF
J gene: TRBJ1-1
V gene: TRBV29-1

CDR3 protein: ASSLAFALGSGSPLH
J gene: TRBJ1-6
V gene: TRBV5-4

CDR3 protein: ASSLRGTGGNEQF
J gene: TRBJ2-1
V gene: TRBV11-3

CDR3 protein: ASSLRGATVGYEQY
J gene: TRBJ2-7
V gene: TRBV28

CDR3 protein: SAPMTSGRTEQF
J gene: TRBJ2-1
V gene: TRBV20-1

CDR3 protein: SARLAGGPYEQY
J gene: TRBJ2-7
V gene: TRBV20-1

CDR3 protein: ASSGQGAGAYGYT
J gene: TRBJ1-2
V gene: TRBV27

CDR3 protein: ASSEGQLHYGYT
J gene: TRBJ1-2
V gene: TRBV18

CDR3 protein: ATSIRGATDTQY
J gene: TRBJ2-3
V gene: TRBV15

CDR3 protein: ASSVSGLNGYEQY
J gene: TRBJ2-7
V gene: TRBV7-8

CDR3 protein: ASGLRVGGGRYNEQF
J gene: TRBJ2-1
V gene: TRBV4-3

CDR3 protein: ASTYRTNSPLH
J gene: TRBJ1-6
V gene: TRBV2

CDR3 protein: ASSLNAGREQF
J gene: TRBJ2-1
V gene: TRBV7-3

CDR3 protein: ASGRGQGLDTQY
J gene: TRBJ2-3
V gene: TRBV12-5

CDR3 protein: ASSQDYPYDEQY
J gene: TRBJ2-7
V gene: TRBV14

CDR3 protein: SARDTGRGNQPQH
J gene: TRBJ1-5
V gene: TRBV20-1

CDR3 protein: ASRAGTGDETQY
J gene: TRBJ2-5
V gene: TRBV28

CDR3 protein: ASSLDVGPQH
J gene: TRBJ1-5
V gene: TRBV7-9

CDR3 protein: ASSFSAGGAKNIQY
J gene: TRBJ2-4
V gene: TRBV27

CDR3 protein: ASSFGGETQY
J gene: TRBJ2-5
V gene: TRBV5-6

CDR3 protein: ASSYLTGSNSPLH
J gene: TRBJ1-6
V gene: TRBV6-5

CDR3 protein: ASSSSTGPKNIQY
J gene: TRBJ2-4
V gene: TRBV6-5

CDR3 protein: SATQPTSSHYNEQF
J gene: TRBJ2-1
V gene: TRBV20-1

CDR3 protein: SARDPGMVGYGYT
J gene: TRBJ1-2
V gene: TRBV20-1

CDR3 protein: ASSVSSGIGNEQF
J gene: TRBJ2-1
V gene: TRBV9

CDR3 protein: ASSLKGRVYEQY
J gene: TRBJ2-7
V gene: TRBV28

CDR3 protein: ASSPLGADTQY
J gene: TRBJ2-3
V gene: TRBV5-4

CDR3 protein: ASSLGRGTYEQY
J gene: TRBJ2-7
V gene: TRBV7-3

CDR3 protein: ASSPIRGRLTEAF
J gene: TRBJ1-1
V gene: TRBV6-1

CDR3 protein: ASSLRQGQGEQY
J gene: TRBJ2-7
V gene: TRBV28

CDR3 protein: AWSVWGGVADTQY
J gene: TRBJ2-3
V gene: TRBV30

CDR3 protein: ASTPSRGQGPGGTQY
J gene: TRBJ2-5
V gene: TRBV7-2

CDR3 protein: ASSLVRGANQPQH
J gene: TRBJ1-5
V gene: TRBV27